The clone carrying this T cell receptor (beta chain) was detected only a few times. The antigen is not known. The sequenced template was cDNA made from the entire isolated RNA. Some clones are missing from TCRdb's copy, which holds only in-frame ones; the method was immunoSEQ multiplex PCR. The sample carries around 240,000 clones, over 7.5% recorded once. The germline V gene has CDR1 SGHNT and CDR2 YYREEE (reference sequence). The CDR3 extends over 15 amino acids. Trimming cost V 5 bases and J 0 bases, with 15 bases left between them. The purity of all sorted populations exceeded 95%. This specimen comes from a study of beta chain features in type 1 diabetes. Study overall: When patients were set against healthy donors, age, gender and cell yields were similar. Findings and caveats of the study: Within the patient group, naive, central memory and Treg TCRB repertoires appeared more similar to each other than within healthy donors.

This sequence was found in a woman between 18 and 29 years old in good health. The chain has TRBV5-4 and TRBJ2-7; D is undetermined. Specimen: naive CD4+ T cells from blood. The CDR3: CASSPKSLGSYEQYF. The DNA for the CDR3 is TGTGCCAGCAGTCCGAAGAGTCTAGGCTCCTACGAGCAGTACTTC.